This T cell receptor beta chain appears in the sequencing data of a study of human T cells and chemical hapten exposure listed by TCRdb under 2021. For context, the study as a whole: For sensitization, 2% DPC in acetone was applied to a 2 cm by 2 cm area of upper inner arm skin. In alopecia patients, the study followed how the peripheral blood TCR repertoire changed in vivo over primary and secondary sensitization to diphenylcyclopropenone (DPC), a hapten. Twenty-nine alopecia patients provided blood for TCR sequencing at one to four time points (pre-sensitization, 2, 6 and 24 weeks). The libraries were sequenced as a pool, and the TCR yield per sample differed mostly because of small variations in library volumes within the pool. Alopecia areata with under or over 50% scalp involvement, alopecia totalis and alopecia universalis were represented in the patient cohort, which was mostly female. Weekly therapeutic DPC doses were additionally applied to the scalp of patients throughout the approximately 25-week study period. Blood samples were taken from patients before sensitization (week 0) and at 2, 6 and about 24 weeks after DPC sensitization. Patch tests used Finn chambers with 0.01% DPC on the upper back, scored after 6 days by International Contact Dermatitis Research Group standards. Overall study results and their limits: No change with DPC sensitization was found in the number of TCRs above 1 in 1000 frequency, and no evidence of global repertoire structure alterations was found. After repeated subsampling, changes were observed in the strength of the expansion versus patch-test correlation and in the threshold at which the correlation became significant. The number of PT1 expanded TCRs positively correlated with patch test score, significant at thresholds 8, 16 and 32 but not 4. Expanded TCRs formed significantly more large CDR3 similarity clusters than pre-sensitization or healthy control sets, consistent with antigen-driven responses. Because every patient had alopecia, a presumed autoimmune disease, the patients' immune response might differ from that of healthy individuals.

The library came from RACE. The listed sequencing device is NextSeq 500. During library preparation, unique molecular identifiers were attached to individual cDNA molecules so that TCRs could be counted in a quantitative, reproducible way. Both TCR alpha and TCR beta chains were sequenced from each blood RNA sample. Per the authors' processing: A median of roughly 98,000 TCRs per sample was observed, with a range of 23,224 to 690,600. V, J and CDR3 annotation of the TCR reads was carried out using the Decombinator software suite. For the PS versus PT1 abundance plots, all samples were subsampled to the same number of TCRs (28,000). TCRs were defined as expanded if absent before sensitization and observed at least eight times at the 2-week time point. The public reads were reprocessed in TCRdb via fastp at Q25 and MiXCR, keeping in-frame beta chains. Each record represents a unique CDR3 protein, reported with the most common genes and DNA among its rows. TCRdb's processing, not the study's, gives the V and J calls here. Counted in this sample were some 100,000 distinct CDR3 sequences; about 9.3% of them appeared once. The ten largest clones represent 2% to 2.5% of the sample.

Concerning this clonotype itself: The specificity of this receptor is unknown. One base away lies a much larger clone, so this may be a sequencing read error.

CDR1 and CDR2 were assigned from the germline V gene as SGHAT and FQNNGV. Inclusive of the bounding cysteine and phenylalanine, the CDR3 is 14 residues long. The retained sequence is limited to the CDR3, 42 bases, with the frame set at the first base. The time point label, read with the paper, signifies: patch test 2, 6 weeks after DPC sensitization. In the paper's terms, the treatment or condition label means: therapeutic diphenylcyclopropenone sensitization with weekly scalp DPC. Blood at each patch-test visit was drawn before the patch test was applied. Patients were considered eligible if aged 18 to 70, diagnosed with alopecia and deemed suitable for DPC therapy, and patients were excluded if pregnant. Total RNA was isolated from unfractionated whole blood collected in Tempus Blood RNA tubes.

This specimen consisted of whole blood, obtained in connection with sensitization to the hapten diphenylcyclopropenone (DPC). This TCR derives from a woman aged 40 to 50 with alopecia areata. Some clones in this sample may be carry-over from other donors' samples. The rearrangement combines TRBV11-2 with TRBJ1-1; a confident D gene designation cannot be given. Here is the DNA: TGTGCCTGCAGCTTAAGATCCATGAACACTGAAGCTTTCTTT. This translates into CACSLRSMNTEAFF.